This is a list of T cell receptor beta chains from one sample in a study of T cell repertoires in cytomegalovirus infection. TCRdb re-called the reads through MiXCR, storing one row per CDR3 protein. The sample includes 650,000 to 900,000 distinct CDR3 sequences, over 25% of them seen just once. No antigen has been identified for these receptors. Source: cultured CD8+ T cells from PBMCs, taken from culture after CMV antigen stimulation. Receptors were obtained from a human donor in good health (CMV status not recorded). Some clones in this sample may be carry-over from other donors' samples. Each CDR3 is given with its conserved first and last residue. A D gene is named only where the DNA matches it firmly. Size is omitted from some rows. Given values are once, few, many or a class for expanded clones.

V gene: TRBV7-9; clone size: few; D gene: TRBD1; J gene: TRBJ2-5; CDR3 length: 13; CDR3 protein: CASGTQGRPSRYF; CDR3 DNA: TGTGCCAGCGGTACACAGGGGCGCCCCTCCAGGTACTTC
V gene: TRBV6-2/TRBV6-3; clone size: NA; D gene: NA; J gene: TRBJ1-4; CDR3 length: 15; CDR3 protein: CASSYFRGNGEKLFF; CDR3 DNA: TGTGCCAGCAGTTACTTCCGGGGGAATGGGGAAAAACTGTTTTTT
V gene: TRBV27; clone size: few; D gene: TRBD1; J gene: TRBJ2-2; CDR3 length: 16; CDR3 protein: CASSIQGIYDTGELFF; CDR3 DNA: TGTGCCAGCAGCATACAGGGGATATACGACACCGGGGAGCTGTTTTTT
V gene: TRBV7-9; clone size: NA; D gene: NA; J gene: TRBJ1-3; CDR3 length: 13; CDR3 protein: CASSLEGGNTIYF; CDR3 DNA: TGTGCCAGCAGCTTAGAGGGTGGAAACACCATATATTTT
V gene: TRBV6-2/TRBV6-3; clone size: few; D gene: NA; J gene: TRBJ1-5; CDR3 length: 15; CDR3 protein: CASSPRDFSNQPQHF; CDR3 DNA: TGTGCCAGCAGTCCCAGGGACTTTAGCAATCAGCCCCAGCATTTT
V gene: TRBV15; clone size: NA; D gene: TRBD1; J gene: TRBJ1-1; CDR3 length: 18; CDR3 protein: CATSRDWVGGQGNTEAFF; CDR3 DNA: TGTGCCACCAGCAGAGATTGGGTTGGGGGACAGGGGAACACTGAAGCTTTCTTT
V gene: TRBV6-1; clone size: few; D gene: NA; J gene: TRBJ1-2; CDR3 length: 13; CDR3 protein: CASSYGAGYGYTF; CDR3 DNA: TGTGCCAGCAGTTACGGTGCAGGCTATGGCTACACCTTC
V gene: TRBV7-2; clone size: many; D gene: NA; J gene: TRBJ2-3; CDR3 length: 16; CDR3 protein: CASSLEWGPSTDTQYF; CDR3 DNA: TGTGCCAGCAGCTTAGAATGGGGACCCAGCACAGATACGCAGTATTTT
V gene: TRBV7-6; clone size: few; D gene: TRBD1; J gene: TRBJ2-7; CDR3 length: 13; CDR3 protein: CASSGDSTYEQYF; CDR3 DNA: TGTGCCAGCAGCGGGGACAGTACCTACGAGCAGTACTTC
V gene: TRBV4-1; clone size: NA; D gene: NA; J gene: TRBJ2-5; CDR3 length: 13; CDR3 protein: CASSQGSPETQYF; CDR3 DNA: TGCGCCAGCAGCCAAGGTAGTCCAGAGACCCAGTACTTC
V gene: TRBV7-7; clone size: NA; D gene: NA; J gene: TRBJ2-5; CDR3 length: 15; CDR3 protein: CASSPTLQGGETQYF; CDR3 DNA: TGTGCTAGCAGCCCCACCTTACAGGGAGGAGAGACCCAGTACTTC
V gene: TRBV7-8; clone size: many; D gene: NA; J gene: TRBJ2-1; CDR3 length: 14; CDR3 protein: CASSEDPSYNEQFF; CDR3 DNA: TGTGCCAGCAGCGAAGACCCATCCTACAATGAGCAGTTCTTC
V gene: TRBV7-9; clone size: few; D gene: NA; J gene: TRBJ2-2; CDR3 length: 15; CDR3 protein: CASSSLRGPTGELFF; CDR3 DNA: TGTGCCAGCAGCTCCTTGAGGGGACCGACCGGGGAGCTGTTTTTT
V gene: TRBV14; clone size: few; D gene: NA; J gene: TRBJ2-1; CDR3 length: 16; CDR3 protein: CASSQDGGGTYNEQFF; CDR3 DNA: TGTGCCAGCAGCCAAGATGGGGGGGGCACCTACAATGAGCAGTTCTTC
V gene: TRBV4-1; clone size: NA; D gene: NA; J gene: TRBJ2-1; CDR3 length: 17; CDR3 protein: CASSQDSTVSSYNEQFF; CDR3 DNA: TGCGCCAGCAGCCAAGATTCGACAGTGAGCTCCTACAATGAGCAGTTCTTC
V gene: TRBV12-3/TRBV12-4; clone size: many; D gene: NA; J gene: TRBJ2-4; CDR3 length: 13; CDR3 protein: CASLGENKNIQYF; CDR3 DNA: TGTGCCAGCCTAGGAGAAAACAAAAACATTCAGTACTTC
V gene: TRBV20-1; clone size: NA; D gene: NA; J gene: TRBJ1-1; CDR3 length: 13; CDR3 protein: CSAGVGGATEAFF; CDR3 DNA: TGCAGTGCTGGGGTGGGGGGGGCCACTGAAGCTTTCTTT
V gene: TRBV4-1; clone size: NA; D gene: NA; J gene: TRBJ2-3; CDR3 length: 14; CDR3 protein: CASSQEVGTDTQYF; CDR3 DNA: TGCGCCAGCAGCCAAGAGGTGGGCACAGATACGCAGTATTTT
V gene: TRBV7-9; clone size: many; D gene: TRBD2; J gene: TRBJ2-5; CDR3 length: 16; CDR3 protein: CASSWTSGGTQETQYF; CDR3 DNA: TGTGCCAGCAGCTGGACTAGCGGGGGGACTCAAGAGACCCAGTACTTC
V gene: TRBV5-4; clone size: NA; D gene: NA; J gene: TRBJ1-1; CDR3 length: 14; CDR3 protein: CASSWWTSRGEAFF; CDR3 DNA: TGTGCCAGCAGCTGGTGGACTTCGAGGGGTGAAGCTTTCTTT
V gene: TRBV20-1; clone size: NA; D gene: TRBD2; J gene: TRBJ2-1; CDR3 length: 14; CDR3 protein: CSAKSGGAYNEQFF; CDR3 DNA: TGCAGTGCAAAGAGCGGGGGGGCCTACAATGAGCAGTTCTTC
V gene: TRBV7-9; clone size: NA; D gene: NA; J gene: TRBJ1-2; CDR3 length: 13; CDR3 protein: CASSPGTDTRAFF; CDR3 DNA: TGTGCCAGCAGCCCCGGGACGGACACGCGAGCATTCTTC
V gene: TRBV19; clone size: few; D gene: NA; J gene: TRBJ1-1; CDR3 length: 16; CDR3 protein: CASSLLGGHMNTEAFF; CDR3 DNA: TGTGCCAGTAGTCTCTTGGGCGGGCACATGAACACTGAAGCTTTCTTT
V gene: TRBV3-1; clone size: NA; D gene: NA; J gene: TRBJ2-2; CDR3 length: 15; CDR3 protein: CASTPTGAFPGELFF; CDR3 DNA: TGTGCCAGCACCCCGACGGGGGCGTTTCCCGGGGAGCTGTTTTTT
V gene: TRBV6-6; clone size: NA; D gene: NA; J gene: TRBJ2-7; CDR3 length: 16; CDR3 protein: CVSSLNGAGAGDEQYF; CDR3 DNA: TGTGTCAGCAGCCTGAACGGGGCAGGGGCCGGGGACGAGCAGTACTTC
V gene: TRBV11-1; clone size: NA; D gene: NA; J gene: TRBJ1-1; CDR3 length: 15; CDR3 protein: CASSSPPGAYTEAFF; CDR3 DNA: TGTGCCAGCAGCTCCCCCCCCGGGGCATACACTGAAGCTTTCTTT
V gene: TRBV7-9; clone size: many; D gene: NA; J gene: TRBJ1-2; CDR3 length: 18; CDR3 protein: CASSLVSVGSDLGYGYTF; CDR3 DNA: TGTGCCAGCAGCTTAGTTTCGGTCGGCAGTGACCTTGGCTATGGCTACACCTTC
V gene: TRBV29-1; clone size: NA; D gene: TRBD1; J gene: TRBJ1-5; CDR3 length: 14; CDR3 protein: CSVDEQGHEGPQHF; CDR3 DNA: TGCAGCGTTGACGAACAGGGGCATGAGGGGCCCCAGCATTTT
V gene: TRBV27; clone size: few; D gene: TRBD1; J gene: TRBJ2-5; CDR3 length: 14; CDR3 protein: CASSLRDRVETQYF; CDR3 DNA: TGTGCCAGCAGTCTCCGGGACAGGGTAGAGACCCAGTACTTC